This record covers a single TCR beta chain. With V trimmed by 4 bases and J by 5 bases, 15 bases remained unmatched. There are 18 residues in the CDR3. Germline CDR1 and CDR2: SGHNT and YYREEE (reference sequence). The authors reverse transcribed about 0.5 to 1 ug RNA with random hexamers. The method of amplification for TCR beta CDR3 was immunoSEQ multiplex PCR, covering 54 Vbeta and 13 Jbeta. TCRdb called the immunoSEQ multiplex PCR reads again in MiXCR, with one record for every CDR3 protein. Of about 130,000 distinct CDR3 sequences detected, over 90% appear once; the ten largest clones hold around 0.12%. Negative magnetic isolation gave CD8+ and CD4+ cells; FACS enriched CD8+ TEMRA. This sample was taken from a study of CD8 T cells in Susac syndrome.

The chain couples TRBV5-4 to TRBJ2-2, with 9 bases aligning to TRBD2. The sequencing sample was made of CD4+ T cells from PBMCs. The sequence derives from a human donor in good health. CDR3 coding DNA: TGTGCCAGCAGCCGCTACCTAGGGGGAAGCGGGAGGACCGGGGAGCTGTTTTTT. Translating gives CASSRYLGGSGRTGELFF.